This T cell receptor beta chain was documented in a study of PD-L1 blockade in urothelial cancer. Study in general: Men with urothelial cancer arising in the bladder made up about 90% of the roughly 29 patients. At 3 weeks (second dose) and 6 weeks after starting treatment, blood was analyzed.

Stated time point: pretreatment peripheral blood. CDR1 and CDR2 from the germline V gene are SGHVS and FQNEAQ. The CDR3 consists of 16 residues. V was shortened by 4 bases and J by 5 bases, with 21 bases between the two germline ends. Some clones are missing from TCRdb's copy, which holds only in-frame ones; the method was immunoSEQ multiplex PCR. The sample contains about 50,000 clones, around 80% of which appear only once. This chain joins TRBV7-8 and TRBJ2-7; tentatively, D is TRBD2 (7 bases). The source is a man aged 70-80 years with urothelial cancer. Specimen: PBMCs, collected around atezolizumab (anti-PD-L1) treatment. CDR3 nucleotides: TGTGCCAGCAGCTCCGAGGGCGCGGGGGCGGGAAACGAGCAGTACTTC. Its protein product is CASSSEGAGAGNEQYF.